A single sample is the source of the 12 T cell receptor beta chains below, sequenced in a study of blood T cell repertoires in COVID-19. The method was immunoSEQ multiplex PCR; TCRdb's version includes in-frame clones alone and lacks a portion of them. The table has roughly 520,000 clones, more than 75% seen once. Sequencing was done on a sample of PBMCs or T cells enriched from blood (not recorded which). These receptor sequences come from a middle-aged woman who had recovered from COVID-19.

The chain recombines TRBV11-2 with TRBJ1-1; D might be TRBD1 (5 bases). Germline assignment: CDR1 SGHAT and CDR2 FQNNGV. V dropped 3 bases and J dropped 2 bases, with 10 bases sitting between them. The CDR3 spans 14 residues. Here the CDR3 DNA reads TGTGCCAGCAGCTTCGTAGGGGTTAACACTGAAGCTTTCTTT. Protein: CASSFVGVNTEAFF.

With regard to this clone: The same CDR3 is also encoded by other DNA sequences in this sample. V is TRBV19 and J is TRBJ1-1; D ambiguous. Germline loops: CDR1 LNHDA, CDR2 SQIVND (reference sequence). CDR3 length: 15 residues. The V end was cut by 1 base, the J end by 0 bases, with 9 bases between. The CDR3, as DNA: TGTGCCAGTAGTATAGGGAGCTCCATGAACACTGAAGCTTTCTTT. This codes for CASSIGSSMNTEAFF.

This clone was seen many times. The chain joins TRBV27 to TRBJ1-1; a weak D match, TRBD1 (6 bases). Germline-derived CDR1 and CDR2 are MNHEY and SMNVEV (reference sequence). This CDR3 spans 14 amino acids. V lost 3 bases to trimming and J lost 5 bases, with 13 bases between them. CDR3 protein: CASSFRRGGTEAFF. The CDR3 nucleotides read TGTGCCAGCAGTTTTCGTAGGGGGGGAACTGAAGCTTTCTTT.

The count of this clone is one. The chain employs TRBV10-2 and TRBJ2-3, with 14 bases that match TRBD2. Germline trimming cut 0 bases from V and 5 bases from J; bases unmatched to any gene: 4. CDR3 length: 17 residues. Per the germline V gene, CDR1 is WSHSY and CDR2 is SAAADI. In DNA form, the CDR3 reads TGCGCCAGCAGTGAGTCGGGAGGACTAGCGGGAGGAGATACGCAGTATTTT. It encodes CASSESGGLAGGDTQYF.

In regard to this clone: Its ends do not fully match the called genes, so a read error is possible. V is TRBV27 and J is TRBJ2-7, with unresolved D. This CDR3 contains 14 residues. CDR1 and CDR2 (germline): MNHEY, SMNVEV (reference sequence). The DNA of the CDR3 is TGTGCCAGCACACTTAGTGGAGCCTCCGACGAGCAGTACTTC. It encodes CASTLSGASDEQYF.

The genes are TRBV14 and TRBJ2-3, with 8 nucleotides matching TRBD2. V shed 6 bases, J shed 3 bases, and the junction held 5 bases outside the gene matches. This CDR3 is 14 amino acids long. Germline V gene data show CDR1 as SGHDN and CDR2 as FVKESK. The CDR3 bases are TGTGCCAGCAGGGTTAGCGGGAAGACAGATACGCAGTATTTT. This gives the protein CASRVSGKTDTQYF.

The V call is TRBV4-1, the J call TRBJ1-1; 8 bases are shared with TRBD1. The ends lost 4 bases at V and 1 base at J; junction bases unmatched: 14. Germline assignment: CDR1 MGHRA and CDR2 YSYEKL. This CDR3 comprises 18 residues. The CDR3 nucleotides read TGCGCCAGCAGCCCCTCCGGGGGTTCACAGGGGGGGAACACTGAAGCTTTCTTT. This sequence encodes CASSPSGGSQGGNTEAFF.

Comments on this clone: Other DNA sequences in the sample encode the same CDR3. The genes are TRBV7-2 and TRBJ2-7; D possibly corresponds to TRBD2 (5 bases). Trimming took off 3 bases at V and 2 bases at J, with 8 bases between the two ends. Per the germline V gene, CDR1 is SGHTA and CDR2 is FQGNSA. The CDR3 is 13 amino acids. CDR3 in DNA: TGTGCCAGCAGCTTCGGACTTGCCTACGAGCAGTACTTC. This sequence encodes CASSFGLAYEQYF.

The V gene is TRBV7-8, the J gene TRBJ1-2; D is ambiguous. V was clipped by 1 base and J by 10 bases, with 13 bases between them. CDR1 and CDR2 (germline): SGHVS, FQNEAQ. The CDR3 consists of 13 residues. CDR3 loop: CASSLVETNLYTF. CDR3 nucleotides: TGTGCCAGCAGCTTAGTCGAAACTAACCTCTACACCTTC.

CDR3: CSVIDRNYGYTF. DNA of the CDR3: TGCAGCGTTATCGACAGAAACTATGGCTACACCTTC. V is TRBV29-1 and J is TRBJ1-2; possibly TRBD1 for D (5 bases). This CDR3 region has 12 residues. Trimming took 5 bases from V and 2 from J, leaving 9 bases between them. In germline, CDR1 is SQVTM, CDR2 ANQGSEA. Complete variable domain (other parts from reference TRBV29-1 and TRBJ1-2): SAVISQKPSRDICQRGTSLTIQCQVDSQVTMMFWYRQQPGQSLTLIATANQGSEATYESGFVIDKFPISRPNLTFSTLTVSNMSPEDSSIYLCSVIDRNYGYTFGSGTRLTVV.

The chain recombines TRBV18 with TRBJ2-1; TRBD2 matches at 9 bases. The V gene end was trimmed by 1 base and the J gene end by 5 bases; junction bases not matched to a gene: 6. Germline loops: CDR1 KGHSH, CDR2 LQKENI. The CDR3 contains 16 residues. CDR3 sequence reads: CASSPRPEREDNEQFF. The CDR3 DNA follows: TGTGCCAGCTCACCACGGCCTGAGCGGGAGGACAATGAGCAGTTCTTC.

The chain is built from TRBV27 and TRBJ2-5, with TRBD1 matching 7 bases. Germline CDR1 is MNHEY and CDR2 is SMNVEV (reference sequence). J lost 2 bases, V lost 8 bases, and 11 bases had no gene match. The CDR3 runs 15 residues. The CDR3 spells CASQTGTDFQETQYF. The CDR3 nucleotides read TGTGCCAGCCAAACCGGGACAGATTTTCAAGAGACCCAGTACTTC.